This T cell receptor (beta chain) comes out of a study of blood T cell repertoires in COVID-19. Study as a whole: COVID-19 samples collected from the United States, Italy and Spain covered acute and convalescent phases. The analysed material was cDNA or gDNA that came from T cells, B-cell-depleted T cells, or PBMCs.

Authors' methods: Nucleated cell number was recorded as an estimate derived from reference gene primer amplification. Generated by immunoSEQ multiplex PCR, the TCRdb table keeps only in-frame clones and is missing some. V and J calls and clone size come straight from that table; D and trimming were deduced from the DNA. This table holds fewer than 70,000 clones, around 84% found once. This clone has ten or more counts. V was shortened by 0 bases and J by 5 bases, with 8 bases between the two germline ends. The CDR3 is 14 amino acids. CDR1 and CDR2 from the germline V gene are SGHRS and YFSETQ. This chain uses TRBV5-1 with TRBJ2-2, with unresolved D. The sequence was collected from a woman aged 55-69 years with acute or convalescent COVID-19. What was sequenced was peripheral blood. The CDR3 loop reads CASSLVARTGELFF. The CDR3 bases are TGCGCCAGCAGCTTGGTGGCTAGGACCGGGGAGCTGTTTTTT.